This TCR beta chain originates from a study of early T cells in non-severe SARS-CoV-2 infection. TCRdb re-derived calls from the 5' RACE reads in MiXCR, one entry per CDR3 protein. The repertoire consists of about 77,000 distinct CDR3 sequences, with 16% occurring once and the leading ten covering about 3%. CDR3 length: 15 amino acids. Germline CDR1 and CDR2: MNHEY and SVGAGI. V lost 0 bases, J lost 9 bases, and 12 bases lay in between. In its sample, this clonotype was seen a few times. The V call is TRBV6-5, the J call TRBJ1-6; no clear D. The receptor was derived from an adult who was a healthcare worker with PCR-confirmed SARS-CoV-2 infection or an uninfected control (not recorded which). Sequenced: whole blood. The DNA for the CDR3 is TGTGCCAGCAGTTACTCGGCGGGGAGCAGTTCACCCCTCCACTTT. Residues: CASSYSAGSSSPLHF.